The 22 T cell receptor beta chains below all came from one sample that was sequenced in a study of T cells expressing NK-cell markers. TCRdb reprocessed the 5' RACE reads and stores each CDR3 protein as one record, lacking DNA. The sample holds about 450,000 distinct CDR3 sequences. The sample was blood T cells: a sorted CD56 or NKG2C T cell subset, CD4+ or CD8+ T cells, or bulk PBMC T cells (not recorded which). The receptors were gathered from a woman between 18 and 70 years old in good health.

The chain links TRBV12-3 or TRBV12-4 to TRBJ2-3; the D call from TCRdb, TRBD2, cannot be confirmed without DNA. The CDR3 length is 14 residues. CDR3 protein: CASRLSGSVDTQYF.

The chain has TRBV4-3 and TRBJ1-6. There are 15 residues in the CDR3. CDR1 is LGHNA and CDR2 is YSLEER in the germline V gene. This CDR3 is CASSQADSYNSPLHF.

The chain uses TRBV29-1 and TRBJ2-7; without DNA, the TCRdb call of TRBD2 cannot be checked. This CDR3 spans 15 amino acids. Germline V gives CDR1 SQVTM, CDR2 ANQGSEA. CDR3 residues: CSVALGTSGSYEQYF.

The chain combines TRBV5-5 with TRBJ2-5. CDR3 size: 13 residues. Germline CDR1 and CDR2: SGHKS and YYEKEE (reference sequence). The CDR3 loop is CASSPRAPETQYF.

V usage is TRBV7-2 and J usage is TRBJ1-2; no DNA is available, so the TRBD1 call from TCRdb remains unchecked. Germline-derived CDR1 and CDR2 are SGHTA and FQGNSA. The CDR3 has 13 amino acids. CDR3 sequence reads: CASSPGTEGGYTF.

The chain is built from TRBV20-1 and TRBJ2-2; TCRdb returns TRBD2, unconfirmable since there is no DNA. This CDR3 spans 15 amino acids. CDR1 DFQATT and CDR2 SNEGSKA come from the germline V gene (reference sequence). CDR3 amino acids: CSARPLAGGAGELFF.

The J gene is TRBJ1-2, the V gene TRBV29-1; with no DNA, the TCRdb D assignment of TRBD1 cannot be verified. This CDR3 spans 13 amino acids. Germline loops: CDR1 SQVTM, CDR2 ANQGSEA. The CDR3 sequence is CSVERGSNYGYTF.

The chain joins TRBV7-8 to TRBJ2-7; TCRdb names TRBD1, which stays unverified in the absence of DNA. The CDR3 runs 16 residues. The V gene's germline CDR1 is SGHVS and CDR2 FQNEAQ. CDR3 amino acids: CASSYTGQGSTYEQYF.

The rearrangement uses TRBV29-1 and TRBJ1-3. The CDR3 is made up of 15 amino acids. From germline, CDR1 is SQVTM and CDR2 ANQGSEA. The CDR3 sequence is CSVEGSGVAGNTIYF.

The chain has TRBV7-2 and TRBJ2-1; the D gene TCRdb calls, TRBD1, cannot be checked with no DNA. Germline values: CDR1 SGHTA, CDR2 FQGNSA. The CDR3 covers 16 residues. CDR3 in amino acids: CASSSDRGQVLNEQFF.

This chain uses TRBV6-2 or TRBV6-3 with TRBJ1-5. The CDR3 extends over 14 amino acids. Germline CDR1 MNHEY, CDR2 SVGEGT. CDR3: CASSYIGRNQPQHF.

The genes are TRBV6-5 and TRBJ2-4. The germline V gene has CDR1 MNHEY and CDR2 SVGAGI. The CDR3 covers 13 residues. The CDR3 sequence: CASSYGVESLRYF.

The chain joins TRBV5-6 to TRBJ2-4. Germline lookup yields CDR1 SGHDT and CDR2 YYEEEE. The CDR3 sequence is 13 residues long. The CDR3 here is CASSWGGINIQYF. Based on the CDR3 plus reference TRBV5-6 and TRBJ2-4, the full variable domain is DAGVTQSPTHLIKTRGQQVTLRCSPKSGHDTVSWYQQALGQGPQFIFQYYEEEERQRGNFPDRFSGHQFPNYSSELNVNALLLGDSALYLCASSWGGINIQYFGAGTRLSVL.

The chain has TRBV5-1 and TRBJ2-3; checking the TCRdb D call of TRBD1 is not possible without DNA. Germline-derived CDR1 and CDR2 are SGHRS and YFSETQ. This CDR3 has 15 residues. CDR3 residues: CASSRNGQDTDTQYF.

The chain couples TRBV7-8 to TRBJ2-1; TCRdb gives TRBD1 as the D gene, but with no DNA this cannot be confirmed. CDR1 is SGHVS, CDR2 FQNEAQ, per germline. The CDR3 spans 19 residues. The CDR3 region is CASASLRAQRERSYNEQFF.

J is TRBJ1-6 and V is TRBV5-1; TCRdb's D call, TRBD1, is unchecked because there is no DNA. CDR1 SGHRS and CDR2 YFSETQ come from the germline V gene. This CDR3 is built from 16 residues. CDR3 residues: CASSFKLGQRNSPLHF.

The chain is built from TRBV12-3 or TRBV12-4 and TRBJ1-1; checking the TCRdb D call of TRBD1 is not possible without DNA. This CDR3 is 15 amino acids long. CDR3 in amino acids: CASSLAGGTGAEAFF.

The V gene is TRBV20-1, the J gene TRBJ2-4. Germline CDR1 reads DFQATT; CDR2 reads SNEGSKA (reference sequence). The length of the CDR3 is 16 residues. The CDR3 protein is CSANPKTLESKNIQYF.

The CDR3 spells CASSQDASRQFF. This sequence joins TRBV3-1 and TRBJ2-1; TCRdb returns TRBD2, unconfirmable since there is no DNA. This CDR3 has 12 residues. The germline CDR1 and CDR2 sequences are LGHDT and YNNKEL (reference sequence).

The J gene is TRBJ2-3, the V gene TRBV5-5; TCRdb's D gene call, TRBD2, goes unchecked for lack of DNA. The CDR3 is 16 residues long. The germline V gene encodes CDR1 SGHKS and CDR2 YYEKEE (reference sequence). CDR3 in amino acids: CASSSRVSGGVDTQYF.

The rearrangement links TRBV19 to TRBJ2-3. The germline CDR1 and CDR2 sequences are LNHDA and SQIVND (reference sequence). The CDR3 has 15 residues. This CDR3 is CASSISRTLTDTQYF.

This chain uses TRBV14 with TRBJ2-4; TCRdb lists TRBD1, though no DNA is available to test this call. The CDR3 consists of 12 residues. Germline lookup yields CDR1 SGHDN and CDR2 FVKESK. The CDR3 spells CASSQTGNIQYF.